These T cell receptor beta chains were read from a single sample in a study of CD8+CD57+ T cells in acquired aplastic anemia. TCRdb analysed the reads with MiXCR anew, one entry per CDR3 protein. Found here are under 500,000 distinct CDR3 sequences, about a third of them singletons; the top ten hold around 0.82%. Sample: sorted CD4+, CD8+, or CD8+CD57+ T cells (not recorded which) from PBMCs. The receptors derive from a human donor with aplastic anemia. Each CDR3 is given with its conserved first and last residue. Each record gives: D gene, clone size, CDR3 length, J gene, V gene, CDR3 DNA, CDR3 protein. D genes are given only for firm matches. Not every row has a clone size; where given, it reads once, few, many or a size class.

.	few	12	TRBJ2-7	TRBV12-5	TGTGCTAGTGGTCCTCGGACCTACGAGCAGTACTTC	CASGPRTYEQYF
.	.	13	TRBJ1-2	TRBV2	TGTGCCAGCAGCGGGAGGGGCGACTATGGCTACACCTTC	CASSGRGDYGYTF
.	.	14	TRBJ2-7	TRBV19	TGTGCCAGTACCGCCGGACTGGGGACCTACGAGCAGTACTTC	CASTAGLGTYEQYF
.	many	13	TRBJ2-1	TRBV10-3	TGTGCCATCAGCGAAGAGGTGCTCAATGAGCAGTTCTTC	CAISEEVLNEQFF
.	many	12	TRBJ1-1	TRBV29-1	TGCAGCGTACGACAGAAGAACACTGAAGCTTTCTTT	CSVRQKNTEAFF
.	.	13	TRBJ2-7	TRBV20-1	TGCAGTGCCCCGGCCCTGAGGCACTACGAGCAGTACTTC	CSAPALRHYEQYF
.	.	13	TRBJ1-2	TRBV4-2	TGTGCCAGCAGCCCGGCGGGGGCTGATGGCTACACCTTC	CASSPAGADGYTF
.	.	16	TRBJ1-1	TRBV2	TGTGCCAGCAGTCTCCAGGGAGGGGGGGTTAACACTGAAGCTTTCTTT	CASSLQGGGVNTEAFF
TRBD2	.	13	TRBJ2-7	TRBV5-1	TGCGCCAGCTCTAGGGAGGGGACCTACGAGCAGTACTTC	CASSREGTYEQYF
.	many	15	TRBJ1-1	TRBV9	TGTGCCAGCAGCGTAGGGGCAGGGATGAACACTGAAGCTTTCTTT	CASSVGAGMNTEAFF
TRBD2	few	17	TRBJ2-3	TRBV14	TGTGCCAGCAGCCAATCTAGCGGGGGGAGAGGCACAGATACGCAGTATTTT	CASSQSSGGRGTDTQYF
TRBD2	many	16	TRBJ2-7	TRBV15	TGTGCCACCAGCAGGGAGATGGCGGGGGGTACCTACGAGCAGTACTTC	CATSREMAGGTYEQYF
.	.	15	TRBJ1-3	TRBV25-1	TGTGCCTGGACAACCGACAGCGGCCTTAGAAACACCATATATTTT	CAWTTDSGLRNTIYF
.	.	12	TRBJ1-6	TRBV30	TGTGCCTGGAGTTATATTAATTCACCCCTCCACTTT	CAWSYINSPLHF
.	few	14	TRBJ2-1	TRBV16	TGTGCCAGCAGCCATCCGGGGGTACACAATGAGCAGTTCTTC	CASSHPGVHNEQFF
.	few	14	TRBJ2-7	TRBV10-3	TGTGCCAGCAGGAGGGGAGAGGGATCCTACGAGCAGTACTTC	CASRRGEGSYEQYF
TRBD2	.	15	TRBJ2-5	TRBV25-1	TGTGCCAGCAGTGAAGGGGGGGATAGAAAAGAGACCCAGTACTTC	CASSEGGDRKETQYF
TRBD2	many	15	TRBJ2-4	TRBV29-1	TGCAGCGCGACCCCACTAGCGGGAGGGCGGAACATTCAGTACTTC	CSATPLAGGRNIQYF
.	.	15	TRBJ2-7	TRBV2	TGTGCCAGCAGTGAACAGTTGGGGGCGTTTTACGAGCAGTACTTC	CASSEQLGAFYEQYF
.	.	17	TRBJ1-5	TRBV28	TGTGCCAGCAGTTTGCGGGACACTCGGGCCCTTAATCAGCCCCAGCATTTT	CASSLRDTRALNQPQHF
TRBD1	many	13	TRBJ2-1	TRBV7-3	TGTGCCAGCAGCTCAGACAGGGACAATGAGCAGTTCTTC	CASSSDRDNEQFF
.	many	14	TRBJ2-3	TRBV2	TGTGCCAGCAGTGGCGGGGGCAGCACAGATACGCAGTATTTT	CASSGGGSTDTQYF
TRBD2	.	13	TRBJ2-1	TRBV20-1	TGCAGTGTTAGTGCGGGGGGGCTAGATGAGCAGTTCTTC	CSVSAGGLDEQFF
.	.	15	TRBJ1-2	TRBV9	TGTGCCGGCAGCGTAGAGGCTATAGCTAACTATGGCTACACCTTC	CAGSVEAIANYGYTF
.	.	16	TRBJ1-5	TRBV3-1	TGTGCCAGCAGCCTCGGGGGCTCAGGTAGCAATCAGCCCCAGCATTTT	CASSLGGSGSNQPQHF
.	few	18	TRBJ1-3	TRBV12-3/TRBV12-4	TGTGCCAGCAGTTTGCCCGGTGTAGGGTGGGTCTCTGGAAACACCATATATTTT	CASSLPGVGWVSGNTIYF
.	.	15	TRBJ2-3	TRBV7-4	TGTGCCAGCAGTTCTACGGGACTCCGCACAGATACGCAGTATTTT	CASSSTGLRTDTQYF
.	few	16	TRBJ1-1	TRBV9	TGTGCCAGCAGCGTAGGCGGGGGGCGTATCAACACTGAAGCTTTCTTT	CASSVGGGRINTEAFF
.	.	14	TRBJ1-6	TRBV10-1	TGCGCCAGCAGTGAGTCAAGGACGGACTCACCCCTCCACTTT	CASSESRTDSPLHF
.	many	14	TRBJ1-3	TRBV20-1	TGCAGTGCCCATTCCGTATCCTCTGGAAACACCATATATTTT	CSAHSVSSGNTIYF
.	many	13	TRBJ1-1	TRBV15	TGTGCCACCAGCAGCGGCTGGAACACTGAAGCTTTCTTT	CATSSGWNTEAFF